The 19 T cell receptor beta chains below all came from one sample that was sequenced in a study of OX40 agonist ivuxolimab in advanced cancers. TCRdb's copy holds only in-frame clones and misses some; the assay was immunoSEQ multiplex PCR. The sample holds tens of thousands of clones, 88% seen once. The input for sequencing was CD4+ or CD8+ T cells sorted from blood, taken in a trial of the OX40 agonist ivuxolimab. The receptors originated from an adult with an advanced solid tumor such as melanoma, head and neck, liver or kidney cancer.

The chain carries TRBV28 and TRBJ1-2; tentatively, D is TRBD1 (6 bases). Trimming shortened V by 1 base and J by 2 bases, and 11 bases separated the two germline ends. Germline loops: CDR1 MDHEN, CDR2 SYDVKM. The CDR3 covers 15 residues. CDR3 amino acids: CASSLSGTWNYGYTF. The CDR3 DNA reads TGTGCCAGCAGTTTATCCGGGACATGGAACTATGGCTACACCTTC.

This sequence joins TRBV5-1 and TRBJ2-7; D is possibly TRBD1 (6 bases). CDR1 is SGHRS, CDR2 YFSETQ, per germline. CDR3 length: 13 amino acids. The germline V and J ends were trimmed by 4 bases and 6 bases, with 14 bases remaining between them. For the CDR3, the DNA is TGCGCCAGCAGCCCCAGTGGGGGCCTCGAGCAGTACTTC. Translation: CASSPSGGLEQYF.

The chain couples TRBV11-2 to TRBJ2-7; D tentatively fits TRBD1 or TRBD2 (5 bases each). This CDR3 spans 14 amino acids. Germline V gene data show CDR1 as SGHAT and CDR2 as FQNNGV. Trimming took 1 base from V and 1 from J, leaving 8 bases between them. CDR3 nucleotide sequence: TGTGCCAGCAGCTTAGCTGGGGGTTCCTACGAGCAGTACTTC. It translates to CASSLAGGSYEQYF.

The chain uses TRBV4-2 and TRBJ2-2, with D hard to call. CDR1 is LGHNA, CDR2 YNFKEQ, per germline. Trimming took 2 bases from V and 6 from J, leaving 16 bases between them. The CDR3 is 16 residues long. The CDR3: CASSQFPKGRSGELFF. In nucleotides, the CDR3 is TGTGCCAGCAGCCAATTCCCCAAAGGCCGATCCGGGGAGCTGTTTTTT.

This chain connects TRBV2 to TRBJ2-1; 11 bases match TRBD2. The junction had 4 bases not matched to a gene; V was cut back by 7 bases and J by 5 bases. CDR1 is SNHLY, CDR2 FYNNEI, per germline. There are 14 residues in the CDR3. CDR3 bases: TGTGCCAGCAAATCGGGACTAGCGGACAATGAGCAGTTCTTC. This encodes CASKSGLADNEQFF. The whole variable domain, filled in from reference TRBV2 and TRBJ2-1, reads EPEVTQTPSHQVTQMGQEVILRCVPISNHLYFYWYRQILGQKVEFLVSFYNNEISEKSEIFDDQFSVERPDGSNFTLKIRSTKLEDSAMYFCASKSGLADNEQFFGPGTRLTVL.

The CDR3 bases are TGTGCCAGCAGCTTGGCCGAAGGGTTCGGGACCCAGTACTTC. This translates into CASSLAEGFGTQYF. The chain is built from TRBV5-5 and TRBJ2-5; no clear D gene. Trimming stripped 0 bases from V and 7 bases from J, with 13 bases between. Germline CDR1 and CDR2: SGHKS and YYEKEE (reference sequence). CDR3 length: 14 amino acids.

The V call is TRBV11-3, the J call TRBJ2-3; 8 positions agree with TRBD1. This CDR3 spans 15 amino acids. CDR1 and CDR2 (germline): SGHNT, YENEEA. V lost 6 bases and J lost 2; bases outside the gene matches: 7. The CDR3 DNA reads TGTGCCAGCAGACACGGACAGGGCAACACAGATACGCAGTATTTT. Translated, it gives CASRHGQGNTDTQYF.

The chain has TRBV25-1 and TRBJ1-2; D call uncertain. CDR3 size: 14 residues. The V gene's germline CDR1 is MGHDK and CDR2 SYGVNS. Trimming stripped 3 bases from V and 3 bases from J, with 11 bases between. CDR3 nucleotide sequence: TGTGCCAGCAGTGATTTTGAGGCGTACTATGGCTACACCTTC. The encoded protein is CASSDFEAYYGYTF.

The chain has TRBV13 and TRBJ1-3, with a possible D match to TRBD1 (6 bases). The length of the CDR3 is 16 residues. V lost 4 bases, J lost 4 bases, and 17 bases lay in between. The V gene's germline CDR1 is PRHDT and CDR2 FYEKMQ (reference sequence). The CDR3 DNA is TGTGCCAGCAGCTCCTACCAGGGGATGCCAGGAAACACCATATATTTT. Its protein product is CASSSYQGMPGNTIYF.

The chain links TRBV19 to TRBJ1-2; D is unresolved. The CDR3 loop spans 16 amino acids. The V end lost 3 bases, the J end lost 6 bases, and 20 bases lay between the germline ends. Germline CDR1 LNHDA, CDR2 SQIVND (reference sequence). The CDR3 DNA follows: TGTGCCAGTAGTATGGGTTATACTAGGGAAATTAATGGCTACACCTTC. Protein: CASSMGYTREINGYTF.

The chain carries TRBV18 and TRBJ1-1; 8 bases are a match to TRBD1. This CDR3 contains 20 residues. V shed 1 base, J shed 1 base, and the junction held 17 bases outside the gene matches. Germline-derived CDR1 and CDR2 are KGHSH and LQKENI. DNA for the CDR3: TGTGCCAGCTCACCACGGGCCTCATACGGGACAGGTATGGGGAACACTGAAGCTTTCTTT. Its protein product is CASSPRASYGTGMGNTEAFF.

The V call is TRBV7-3, the J call TRBJ1-1; TRBD1 is a possible D gene (5 bases). The CDR3 consists of 15 residues. Trimming shortened V by 0 bases and J by 5 bases, and 13 bases separated the two germline ends. Germline CDR1 is SGHTA and CDR2 is FQGTGA. The CDR3 bases are TGTGCCAGCAGCTTAACGCCAGGGTCGAAAACTGAAGCTTTCTTT. The encoded protein is CASSLTPGSKTEAFF.

This clone has just one count. The chain recombines TRBV5-5 with TRBJ1-2, with a possible D match to TRBD1 (5 bases). The CDR3 covers 12 residues. With 0 bases removed from V and 8 bases from J, the gap between germline ends came to 8 bases. Germline V lookup: CDR1 SGHKS, CDR2 YYEKEE (reference sequence). CDR3 sequence (DNA): TGTGCCAGCAGCTTGGTAAGGGACGGCTACACCTTC. Encoded protein: CASSLVRDGYTF.

This clone was recorded once. The rearrangement uses TRBV15 and TRBJ1-5; a weak D match, TRBD1 (5 bases). The CDR3 runs 14 residues. The germline V gene has CDR1 LNHNV and CDR2 YYDKDF (reference sequence). V lost 5 bases and J lost 7, with 15 bases in between. CDR3 protein: CATSLPQVGQPQHF. CDR3 coding DNA: TGTGCCACCAGCTTACCACAGGTGGGCCAGCCCCAGCATTTT.

The rearrangement joins TRBV4-3 to TRBJ2-1; D tentatively fits TRBD1 or TRBD2 (5 bases each). Germline V gene lookup returns CDR1 LGHNA and CDR2 YSLEER. V lost 1 base and J 2 bases, leaving 12 bases between the germline ends. This CDR3 is 16 amino acids long. The CDR3 sequence: CASSQGDGGAYNEQFF. The DNA of the CDR3 is TGCGCCAGCAGCCAAGGGGACGGTGGGGCCTACAATGAGCAGTTCTTC.

This chain links TRBV2 with TRBJ2-2; D gene unclear. Trimming removed 4 bases from V and 5 bases from J, with 14 bases in between. Germline V CDR1 and CDR2: SNHLY, FYNNEI. The length of the CDR3 is 15 residues. This chain's CDR3 is CASSGRSRYTGELFF. DNA for the CDR3: TGTGCCAGCAGTGGACGGTCTAGGTATACCGGGGAGCTGTTTTTT.

A remark on this clone: The junction shows a germline mismatch at one end, possibly a read error. Other DNA sequences in this sample translate to the same CDR3. The genes are TRBV19 and TRBJ2-7; D is unclear. The CDR3 is made up of 17 amino acids. Germline CDR1 is LNHDA and CDR2 is SQIVND (reference sequence). The CDR3 sequence: CASSIRSDRRQPTKQYF. The CDR3 nucleotides read TGCGCCAGTAGTATTCGGTCGGACCGGCGACAACCTACGAAGCAGTACTTC. The full variable domain, with the rest looked up from reference TRBV19 and TRBJ2-7, is DGGITQSPKYLFRKEGQNVTLSCEQNLNHDAMYWYRQDPGQGLRLIYYSQIVNDFQKGDIAEGYSVSREKKESFPLTVTSAQKNPTAFYLCASSIRSDRRQPTKQYFGPGTRLTVT.

The CDR3 DNA reads as TGTGCCAGCAGCTTGCCCCACAGAACCTCCTACGAGCAGTACTTC. This sequence encodes CASSLPHRTSYEQYF. V and J are TRBV5-4 and TRBJ2-7; D is ambiguous. The ends were cut back, 1 base at V and 0 bases at J, with 11 bases in the middle. The CDR3 has 15 amino acids. The germline gives CDR1 SGHNT, CDR2 YYREEE (reference sequence).

The chain employs TRBV14 and TRBJ2-2; 7 nucleotides line up with TRBD2. Trimming cost V 5 bases and J 5 bases; bases outside gene matches: 11. The CDR3 is 16 amino acids. Per the germline V gene, CDR1 is SGHDN and CDR2 is FVKESK. The CDR3 bases are TGTGCCAGCAGCTCTCTGCGCAGGGAGGGAACCGGGGAGCTGTTTTTT. Its protein product is CASSSLRREGTGELFF.